The 32 T cell receptor beta chains given below trace back to one sample, sequenced in a study of cytomegalovirus exposure and HLA in healthy donors. The PCR was carried out with 60 Vbeta primers and 13 Jbeta primers. TCRdb's copy holds only in-frame clones and misses some; the assay was immunoSEQ multiplex PCR. The table shows 95,000 to 150,000 clones, with roughly 66% occurring only once. Sample: PBMCs. The origin of the receptors is a man aged 18 to 30 in good health and CMV-seronegative.

In its sample, this clone was seen a few times. V and J are TRBV4-2 and TRBJ2-2, with 11 bases aligning to TRBD2. Germline CDR1 reads LGHNA; CDR2 reads YNFKEQ. This CDR3 spans 18 amino acids. Trimming cost V 0 bases and J 7 bases; bases outside gene matches: 10. CDR3 bases: TGTGCCAGCAGCCAAGATCCACTAGCGGGAGTGGGGGGCGGGGAGCTGTTTTTT. This gives the protein CASSQDPLAGVGGGELFF.

This chain connects TRBV30 to TRBJ2-1; 8 nucleotides agree with TRBD1. V trimming: 1 base; J trimming: 13 bases; junction bases outside the gene matches: 9. This CDR3 has 13 residues. The germline gives CDR1 GTSNPN, CDR2 SVGIG (reference sequence). This CDR3 is CAWSEFGGTGQFF. CDR3 in DNA: TGTGCCTGGAGTGAATTCGGCGGGACAGGACAGTTCTTC.

The rearrangement joins TRBV5-1 to TRBJ2-5; TRBD1 aligns across 9 bases. The V and J ends lost 4 bases and 5 bases, in that order; junction bases with no gene match: 6. CDR1 and CDR2 (germline): SGHRS, YFSETQ. This CDR3 is 14 amino acids long. The CDR3 is CASSGGQGGETQYF. Written as DNA, the CDR3 is TGCGCCAGCAGCGGGGGACAGGGAGGCGAGACCCAGTACTTC.

A note on this clone: An end of the junction does not agree with germline; a read error may underlie this. The chain couples TRBV25-1 to TRBJ2-7; tentative D call: TRBD2 (5 bases). CDR3 length: 13 residues. The V gene's germline CDR1 is MGHDK and CDR2 SYGVNS. CDR3 bases: TGTGTCAGCAGTGAGAGGGAGAGAGGCGAGCAGTACTTC. Protein: CVSSERERGEQYF.

This chain connects TRBV7-8 to TRBJ2-5; weak D call: TRBD1 (5 bases). V was trimmed by 1 base and J by 3 bases, leaving 9 bases between them. Germline V CDR1 and CDR2: SGHVS, FQNEAQ. This CDR3 region has 14 residues. CDR3 region: CASSLGAREETQYF. DNA for the CDR3: TGTGCCAGCAGCTTAGGGGCCAGGGAAGAGACCCAGTACTTC. The full variable domain, in which reference TRBV7-8 and TRBJ2-5 provide the parts outside the CDR3, is GAGVSQSPRYKVAKRGQDVALRCDPISGHVSLFWYQQALGQGPEFLTYFQNEAQLDKSGLPSDRFFAERPEGSVSTLKIQRTQQEDSAVYLCASSLGAREETQYFGPGTRLLVL.

On this clone itself: The junction departs from the called germline gene at one end, perhaps through a read error. The gene calls are TRBV27 and TRBJ1-2; 9 nucleotides agree with TRBD1. The CDR3 sequence is 15 residues long. Germline V gene sequence: CDR1 MNHEY, CDR2 SMNVEV (reference sequence). CDR3 coding DNA: TGTCCCAGCAGTTTACAGGGGGCGAGAGGCTATGGCTACACCTTC. Translated: CPSSLQGARGYGYTF.

The chain couples TRBV6-1 to TRBJ2-7; TRBD2 aligns across 14 bases. CDR1 MNHNS and CDR2 SASEGT come from the germline V gene. The CDR3 has 14 amino acids. Germline trimming cut 6 bases from V and 4 bases from J; bases unmatched to any gene: 2. CDR3 amino acids: CASRGTSGSYEQYF. The DNA of the CDR3 is TGTGCCAGCAGAGGGACTAGCGGGAGTTACGAGCAGTACTTC.

The chain links TRBV6-5 to TRBJ2-5; TRBD2 matches at 9 bases. The J call may be in error: the DNA end matches TRBJ2-7 better. Looked up from germline, CDR1 is MNHEY and CDR2 is SVGAGI. There are 14 residues in the CDR3. CDR3 nucleotides: TGTGCCAGCAGCCGTAGCGGGAGCTCCTACGAGCAGTACTTC. It codes for CASSRSGSSYEQYF.

The gene calls are TRBV30 and TRBJ1-2; 7 positions agree with TRBD1. The CDR3 spans 14 residues. V lost 2 bases to trimming and J lost 0 bases; unmatched junction nucleotides: 3. The germline gives CDR1 GTSNPN, CDR2 SVGIG (reference sequence). In DNA, the CDR3 is TGTGCCTGGAGTAGGGGGACAGCTAACTATGGCTACACCTTC. Protein product: CAWSRGTANYGYTF.

The J gene is TRBJ2-1, the V gene TRBV9; perhaps TRBD2 as D (6 bases). This CDR3 has 14 residues. Germline V gene data show CDR1 as SGDLS and CDR2 as YYNGEE. Trimming removed 2 bases from V and 2 bases from J, with 8 bases in between. The CDR3 sequence: CASSVGTAYNEQFF. CDR3 in DNA: TGTGCCAGCAGCGTTGGGACTGCCTACAATGAGCAGTTCTTC.

J is TRBJ2-2 and V is TRBV7-3; maybe TRBD2 (7 bases). The germline V gene has CDR1 SGHTA and CDR2 FQGTGA. The CDR3 runs 16 residues. V gave up 1 base and J gave up 3 bases, with 12 bases separating them. The CDR3 DNA follows: TGTGCCAGCAGCTTAAACGGGGGGCCGGACACCGGGGAGCTGTTTTTT. Its protein product is CASSLNGGPDTGELFF.

The V and J genes are TRBV10-2 and TRBJ1-1; possibly TRBD1 for D (6 bases). Germline loops: CDR1 WSHSY, CDR2 SAAADI. The CDR3 is 18 residues long. The V end was cut by 3 bases, the J end by 0 bases, with 20 bases between. The CDR3 protein is CASSEPQGLGSMNTEAFF. The CDR3 DNA reads as TGCGCCAGCAGTGAACCTCAGGGGTTGGGAAGCATGAACACTGAAGCTTTCTTT.

This chain links TRBV11-2 with TRBJ2-2; TRBD2 aligns across 8 bases. Germline V lookup: CDR1 SGHAT, CDR2 FQNNGV. This CDR3 contains 16 residues. After removal of 6 bases from V and 5 bases from J, the junction contained 11 bases not matched to a gene. CDR3 in amino acids: CASSYTAGGGTGELFF. The DNA of the CDR3 is TGTGCCAGCAGTTATACGGCGGGGGGTGGAACCGGGGAGCTGTTTTTT.

The gene calls are TRBV6-6 and TRBJ1-5; 9 bases fit TRBD1. CDR3 length: 14 residues. Germline V gives CDR1 MNHNY, CDR2 SVGAGI (reference sequence). V lost 4 bases, J lost 11 bases, and 9 bases stayed unmatched. CDR3 region: CASSSPGQGVSQHF. The CDR3, as DNA: TGTGCCAGCAGTTCCCCGGGACAGGGAGTATCCCAGCATTTT.

The V and J genes are TRBV18 and TRBJ2-3, with D uncertain. The germline V gene has CDR1 KGHSH and CDR2 LQKENI. The CDR3 covers 13 residues. Trimming stripped 2 bases from V and 12 bases from J, with 15 bases between. In DNA, the CDR3 is TGTGCCAGCTCACCAGCGACTCCCGCGCCCCAGTATTTT. It specifies CASSPATPAPQYF.

This chain's CDR3 is CASGPGSNTGELFF. The CDR3 DNA sequence: TGCGCCAGCGGCCCGGGGTCGAACACCGGGGAGCTGTTTTTT. The chain links TRBV10-2 to TRBJ2-2, with a tentative D call TRBD2 (5 bases). There are 14 residues in the CDR3. The V gene's germline CDR1 is WSHSY and CDR2 SAAADI. V was trimmed by 8 bases and J by 0 bases, leaving 10 bases between them.

This chain joins TRBV6-5 and TRBJ2-5; D remains unclear. The germline CDR1 and CDR2 sequences are MNHEY and SVGAGI. The CDR3 is 14 residues long. V was cut by 0 bases and J by 4 bases, with 9 bases left in between. CDR3 sequence: CASSYSNRVETQYF. The CDR3 bases are TGTGCCAGCAGTTACTCGAACAGAGTAGAGACCCAGTACTTC.

The chain uses TRBV29-1 and TRBJ2-5; 12 positions agree with TRBD2. Germline values: CDR1 SQVTM, CDR2 ANQGSEA. The V segment lost 0 bases and the J segment 5 bases; nucleotides outside the gene matches: 7. The CDR3 spans 16 residues. The CDR3 spells CSVEDPRTSGAETQYF. The CDR3 DNA reads TGCAGCGTTGAAGACCCCCGGACTAGCGGGGCCGAGACCCAGTACTTC.

This sequence joins TRBV27 and TRBJ2-7; D gene unclear. The germline V gene has CDR1 MNHEY and CDR2 SMNVEV (reference sequence). With 2 bases removed from V and 4 bases from J, the gap between germline ends came to 9 bases. The CDR3 covers 13 residues. DNA of the CDR3: TGTGCCAGCAGTTTAAACGCGAGGTACGAGCAGTACTTC. Translation gives CASSLNARYEQYF.

The gene calls are TRBV13 and TRBJ2-3, with 13 bases identical to TRBD2. The length of the CDR3 is 19 residues. The V gene end was trimmed by 5 bases and the J gene end by 2 bases; junction bases not matched to a gene: 13. Germline CDR1 is PRHDT and CDR2 is FYEKMQ (reference sequence). For the CDR3, the DNA is TGTGCCAGCAGCCCATCAACGACTAGCGGGGGGCTTTTCACAGATACGCAGTATTTT. As protein: CASSPSTTSGGLFTDTQYF.

The genes are TRBV7-9 and TRBJ2-1, with a tentative D call TRBD1 (7 bases). Germline V CDR1 and CDR2: SEHNR, FQNEAQ (reference sequence). Between the trimmed V and J ends, which lost 7 bases and 3 bases, there was a span of 16 bases. This CDR3 has 15 amino acids. The CDR3 here is CASTSRGDRYNEQFF. The CDR3 DNA sequence: TGTGCCAGCACCTCCAGGGGGGACCGCTACAATGAGCAGTTCTTC. The full variable domain, rest sourced from reference TRBV7-9 and TRBJ2-1, is DTGVSQNPRHKITKRGQNVTFRCDPISEHNRLYWYRQTLGQGPEFLTYFQNEAQLEKSRLLSDRFSAERPKGSFSTLEIQRTEQGDSAMYLCASTSRGDRYNEQFFGPGTRLTVL.

The chain uses TRBV28 and TRBJ2-7, with 7 bases matching TRBD1. The CDR3 spans 14 residues. J gave up 3 bases and V 7 bases, and 9 bases lay outside the gene matches. CDR1 is MDHEN, CDR2 SYDVKM, per germline. CDR3 bases: TGTGCCAGCACCCGAACCGACAGGGTCTACGAGCAGTACTTC. It translates to CASTRTDRVYEQYF. Combining the CDR3 with reference TRBV28 and TRBJ2-7 gives the whole variable domain DVKVTQSSRYLVKRTGEKVFLECVQDMDHENMFWYRQDPGLGLRLIYFSYDVKMKEKGDIPEGYSVSREKKERFSLILESASTNQTSMYLCASTRTDRVYEQYFGPGTRLTVT.

The chain employs TRBV29-1 and TRBJ2-7; a weak D match, TRBD1 (5 bases). V lost 6 bases and J lost 5, with 14 bases in between. This CDR3 has 12 residues. Per germline, CDR1 SQVTM and CDR2 ANQGSEA. DNA for the CDR3: TGCAGCGTAGTGACAAGGGGAAACGAGCAGTACTTC. Protein product: CSVVTRGNEQYF.

This clone came up a few times. V usage is TRBV7-9 and J usage is TRBJ1-1; D might be TRBD1 (5 bases). V lost 5 bases and J lost 1, with 11 bases in between. The CDR3 loop spans 14 amino acids. The germline CDR1 and CDR2 sequences are SEHNR and FQNEAQ (reference sequence). The CDR3 DNA is TGTGCCAGCAGCCCGAGACAGAGGAACACTGAAGCTTTCTTT. Its translation is CASSPRQRNTEAFF.

Of note for this clone: Germline and junction disagree at one end, which may indicate a read error. The gene calls are TRBV6-5 and TRBJ2-7; 7 nucleotides line up with TRBD1. From germline, CDR1 is MNHEY and CDR2 SVGAGI. The CDR3 sequence is 8 residues long. The CDR3 bases are TGTGCCAGCAGTGACAGGGACTTC. Amino acid sequence: CASSDRDF.

J is TRBJ1-5 and V is TRBV28; D is unresolved. Germline CDR1 is MDHEN and CDR2 is SYDVKM. Between the trimmed V and J ends, which lost 7 bases and 1 base, there was a span of 11 bases. The CDR3 runs 14 residues. The CDR3: CASNKLLSNQPQHF. The CDR3 nucleotides are TGTGCCAGCAATAAATTATTGAGCAATCAGCCCCAGCATTTT.

This clone was seen a few times. V is TRBV7-9 and J is TRBJ1-4; no reliable D call. The CDR3 runs 14 residues. The V gene's germline CDR1 is SEHNR and CDR2 FQNEAQ (reference sequence). V lost 2 bases, J lost 7 bases, and 11 bases lay in between. The CDR3 DNA reads as TGTGCCAGCAGCTTATGGGCAGGATTTGAAAAACTGTTTTTT. It yields the protein CASSLWAGFEKLFF.

The chain uses TRBV19 and TRBJ2-4; no reliable D call. V lost 4 bases, J lost 1 base, and 11 bases lay in between. This CDR3 is built from 15 residues. Germline CDR1 is LNHDA and CDR2 is SQIVND (reference sequence). The CDR3 reads CASSNSPFAKNIQYF. In DNA, the CDR3 is TGTGCCAGTAGTAACAGTCCTTTCGCCAAAAACATTCAGTACTTC.

V usage is TRBV25-1 and J usage is TRBJ2-1; D might be TRBD1 (8 bases). The germline V gene has CDR1 MGHDK and CDR2 SYGVNS. V shed 4 bases and J shed 9 bases, with 13 bases lying between them. This CDR3 has 13 amino acids. CDR3 nucleotide sequence: TGTGCCAGCAGTGGGGGGGGACAGGTTGAGCAGTTCTTC. Residues: CASSGGGQVEQFF.

V usage is TRBV14 and J usage is TRBJ2-5; 7 positions match TRBD1. The end of the DNA aligns better with TRBJ2-7, so the J call may be wrong. Germline V CDR1 and CDR2: SGHDN, FVKESK. This CDR3 has 15 residues. The CDR3, as DNA: TGTGCCAGCAGCTTGACAGGGAACCTACCCTACGAGCAGTACTTC. This sequence encodes CASSLTGNLPYEQYF.

The gene calls are TRBV7-2 and TRBJ1-2; 8 nucleotides line up with TRBD1. CDR1 is SGHTA and CDR2 is FQGNSA in the germline V gene. This CDR3 region has 14 residues. The J segment lost 8 bases and the V segment lost 0 bases, leaving 5 bases of the junction unmatched. The CDR3 DNA reads as TGTGCCAGCAGCTTAGCGAGGACAGGGTCGGGCTACACCTTC. Its protein is CASSLARTGSGYTF.

Only one count was recorded for this clone. The V call is TRBV18, the J call TRBJ2-7, with D perhaps TRBD2 (6 bases). Looked up from germline, CDR1 is KGHSH and CDR2 is LQKENI. V lost 3 bases, J lost 0 bases, and 12 bases lay in between. The CDR3 covers 15 residues. The CDR3: CASSPRGADSYEQYF. CDR3 sequence (DNA): TGTGCCAGCTCACCTCGCGGGGCAGACTCCTACGAGCAGTACTTC.